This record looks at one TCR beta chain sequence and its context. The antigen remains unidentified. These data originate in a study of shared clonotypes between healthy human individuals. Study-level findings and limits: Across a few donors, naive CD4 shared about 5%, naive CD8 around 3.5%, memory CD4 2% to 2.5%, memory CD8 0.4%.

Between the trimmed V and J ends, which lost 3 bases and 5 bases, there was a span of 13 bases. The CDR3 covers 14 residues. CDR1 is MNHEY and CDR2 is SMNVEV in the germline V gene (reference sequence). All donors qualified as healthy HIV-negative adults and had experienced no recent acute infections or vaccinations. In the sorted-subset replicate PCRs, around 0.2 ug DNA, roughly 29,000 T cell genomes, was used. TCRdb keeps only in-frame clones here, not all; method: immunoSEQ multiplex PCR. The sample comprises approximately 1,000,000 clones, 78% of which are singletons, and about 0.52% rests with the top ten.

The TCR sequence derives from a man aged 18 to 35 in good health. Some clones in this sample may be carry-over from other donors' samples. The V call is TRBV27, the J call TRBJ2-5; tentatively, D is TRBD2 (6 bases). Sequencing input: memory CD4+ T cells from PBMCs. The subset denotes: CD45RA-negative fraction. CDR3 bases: TGTGCCAGCAGTTTCCATACTAGCCGGGAGACCCAGTACTTC. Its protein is CASSFHTSRETQYF.